The 24 T cell receptor beta chains below were found in one sample sequenced in a study of shared clonotypes between healthy human individuals. Method: immunoSEQ multiplex PCR; TCRdb's copy keeps in-frame clones and lacks some. The sample gives fewer than 700,000 clones, around 76% of which show up once; about 12% is in the top ten. The sample was PBMCs. These receptors were obtained from a woman aged 40 to 50 in good health. Some clones in this sample may be carry-over from other donors' samples.

The chain is built from TRBV5-4 and TRBJ2-7, with 8 bases fitting TRBD2. This CDR3 is built from 15 residues. Looked up from germline, CDR1 is SGHNT and CDR2 is YYREEE (reference sequence). V shed 2 bases and J 6 bases; nucleotides not matched to a gene: 10. In nucleotides, the CDR3 is TGTGCCAGCAGCTTCCGAGCGGGAGAGGGGTCCGAGCAGTACTTC. Translated: CASSFRAGEGSEQYF. Full variable domain (remainder filled in from reference TRBV5-4 and TRBJ2-7): ETGVTQSPTHLIKTRGQQVTLRCSSQSGHNTVSWYQQALGQGPQFIFQYYREEENGRGNFPPRFSGLQFPNYSSELNVNALELDDSALYLCASSFRAGEGSEQYFGPGTRLTVT.

Notes on this clone: The sample holds other DNA sequences that translate to the same CDR3. The V call is TRBV18, the J call TRBJ2-7, with a possible D match to TRBD1 (5 bases). Germline lookup yields CDR1 KGHSH and CDR2 LQKENI. V was trimmed by 2 bases and J by 2 bases, leaving 10 bases between them. This CDR3 is built from 14 residues. The CDR3 sequence: CASSPSGRAYEQYF. CDR3 DNA sequence: TGTGCCAGCTCACCATCTGGCAGGGCCTACGAGCAGTACTTC.

The chain links TRBV30 to TRBJ1-1, with 10 bases identical to TRBD1. The CDR3 is 15 amino acids. Germline CDR1 and CDR2: GTSNPN and SVGIG (reference sequence). V was pared by 4 bases and J by 0 bases, with 5 bases of the junction left unmatched. This CDR3 reads CAWNRQGALNTEAFF. For the CDR3, the DNA is TGTGCCTGGAATAGACAGGGGGCACTGAACACTGAAGCTTTCTTT.

This clone turned up a few times. The chain carries TRBV4-2 and TRBJ2-7; TRBD1 agrees at 12 bases. Per the germline V gene, CDR1 is LGHNA and CDR2 is YNFKEQ. J gave up 4 bases and V 3 bases, and 4 bases lay outside the gene matches. This CDR3 is built from 15 residues. The CDR3 protein is CASSQGTGGPYEQYF. Written as DNA, the CDR3 is TGTGCCAGCAGCCAGGGGACAGGGGGCCCTTACGAGCAGTACTTC.

The chain joins TRBV7-8 to TRBJ2-1, with D possibly being TRBD2 (6 bases). CDR1 is SGHVS, CDR2 FQNEAQ, per germline. V lost 7 bases and J lost 5, with 12 bases in between. The CDR3 spans 13 residues. CDR3 coding DNA: TGTGCCAGCACCCCGGGACTCAACAATGAGCAGTTCTTC. Protein product: CASTPGLNNEQFF.

This clone occurred once. The genes are TRBV9 and TRBJ2-2; TRBD2 is a possible D gene (6 bases). Germline V gives CDR1 SGDLS, CDR2 YYNGEE. There are 15 residues in the CDR3. Trimming removed 1 base from V and 1 base from J, with 8 bases in between. The CDR3 nucleotides are TGTGCCAGCAGCGTATATAGCGGGAACACCGGGGAGCTGTTTTTT. This encodes CASSVYSGNTGELFF.

The chain is built from TRBV19 and TRBJ1-5; D gene unclear. Per germline, CDR1 LNHDA and CDR2 SQIVND (reference sequence). Trimming removed 5 bases from V and 9 bases from J, with 14 bases in between. The CDR3 length is 13 residues. The DNA for the CDR3 is TGTGCCAGTAGTTTCCGGGGAGAAGGGCCCCAGCATTTT. It is translated as CASSFRGEGPQHF.

Comments on this clone: One end of the junction varies from germline; a read error may be responsible. The V call is TRBV7-7, the J call TRBJ1-1, with no clear D. CDR1 is SSHAT and CDR2 is FNYEAQ in the germline V gene (reference sequence). The CDR3 totals 13 residues. This chain's CDR3 is CASSSNSASEAFF. In DNA, the CDR3 is TGTGCTAGCAGCTCCAACAGTGCCAGTGAAGCTTTCTTT.

CDR3 loop: CASSADTGSYNEQFF. CDR3 sequence (DNA): TGTGCCAGCAGTGCCGATACGGGCTCCTACAATGAGCAGTTCTTC. This rearrangement joins TRBV2 to TRBJ2-1; D is undetermined. The V and J ends lost 4 bases and 0 bases respectively, with 10 bases between them. This CDR3 comprises 15 residues. From germline, CDR1 is SNHLY and CDR2 FYNNEI.

This clone has just one count. This chain joins TRBV28 and TRBJ2-5; TRBD1 might be the D (6 bases). The end of the DNA aligns better with TRBJ2-7, so the J call may be wrong. This CDR3 is 16 amino acids long. The germline V gene encodes CDR1 MDHEN and CDR2 SYDVKM. Here the CDR3 DNA reads TGTGCCAGCAGTTTACGTGGGCAGGGGAGCTCCTACGAGCAGTACTTC. This translates into CASSLRGQGSSYEQYF.

This clone was seen only a few times. This CDR3 is also generated by other DNA sequences in the sample. For the CDR3, the DNA is TGTGCCAGCAGCGTAGAGGGCAGTTCCTACGAGCAGTACTTC. Translated, it gives CASSVEGSSYEQYF. This rearrangement joins TRBV9 to TRBJ2-7; D remains unclear. Germline CDR1 and CDR2: SGDLS and YYNGEE. This CDR3 spans 14 amino acids. V lost 0 bases and J lost 1, with 8 bases in between.

The V gene is TRBV10-2, the J gene TRBJ2-1; TRBD1 matches at 11 bases. Trimming removed 4 bases from V and 7 bases from J; junction bases left unmatched: 9. This CDR3 comprises 16 residues. Germline CDR1 WSHSY, CDR2 SAAADI. Here the CDR3 reads CASSGHGTGGWNEQFF. The DNA for the CDR3 is TGCGCCAGCAGTGGCCACGGGACAGGGGGATGGAATGAGCAGTTCTTC.

Of note for this clone: The identical CDR3 is also encoded by other nucleotide sequences in the sample. The J gene is TRBJ1-1, the V gene TRBV28; possibly TRBD1 for D (6 bases). The CDR3 contains 16 residues. Germline CDR1 reads MDHEN; CDR2 reads SYDVKM. V gave up 5 bases and J gave up 3 bases, with 19 bases separating them. This CDR3 reads CASSLPGRGADTEAFF. In DNA form, the CDR3 reads TGTGCCAGCAGTCTACCGGGAAGGGGGGCGGACACTGAAGCTTTCTTT.

This rearrangement joins TRBV7-2 to TRBJ2-5, with a weak D call TRBD2 (6 bases). This CDR3 has 16 residues. V was shortened by 5 bases and J by 2 bases, with 18 bases between the two germline ends. From germline, CDR1 is SGHTA and CDR2 FQGNSA. The CDR3 DNA follows: TGTGCCAGCAGCCCCGGGAAAGGTAGCGGACAAGAGACCCAGTACTTC. Amino acids: CASSPGKGSGQETQYF.

In this sample, this clone turned up once. This chain joins TRBV9 and TRBJ2-1, with no clear D. The CDR3 runs 14 residues. The germline V and J ends were trimmed by 3 bases and 9 bases, with 16 bases remaining between them. Germline lookup yields CDR1 SGDLS and CDR2 YYNGEE. This CDR3 is CASSADPGGSEQFF. In nucleotides, the CDR3 is TGTGCCAGCAGCGCGGATCCAGGCGGCTCTGAGCAGTTCTTC.

The CDR3 reads CASGSSGANVLTF. The CDR3 coding sequence is TGCGCCAGCGGGTCCTCTGGGGCCAACGTCCTGACTTTC. The chain employs TRBV10-1 and TRBJ2-6; D is unresolved. The length of the CDR3 is 13 residues. CDR1 is WNHNN, CDR2 SYGVQD, per germline (reference sequence). V lost 8 bases and J lost 0, with 5 bases in between.

V usage is TRBV18 and J usage is TRBJ2-3; D remains ambiguous. The CDR3 consists of 15 residues. The ends were cut back, 5 bases at V and 0 bases at J, with 12 bases in the middle. The germline gives CDR1 KGHSH, CDR2 LQKENI. The CDR3 loop reads CASSYNTPSTDTQYF. The CDR3 DNA is TGTGCCAGCTCATACAACACCCCAAGCACAGATACGCAGTATTTT.

The CDR3, as DNA: TGTGCCAGCAGCGAGCCGACAGGGGCCCAAGAGACCCAGTACTTC. Protein product: CASSEPTGAQETQYF. This chain uses TRBV5-6 with TRBJ2-5; TRBD1 matches 8 bases. Germline V gives CDR1 SGHDT, CDR2 YYEEEE. The CDR3 totals 15 residues. The V gene end was trimmed by 4 bases and the J gene end by 1 base; junction bases not matched to a gene: 6.

The chain links TRBV5-1 to TRBJ2-7, with 9 bases lining up with TRBD1. The CDR3 runs 13 residues. J lost 9 bases, V lost 4 bases, and 8 bases had no gene match. The germline V gene encodes CDR1 SGHRS and CDR2 YFSETQ. Here the CDR3 DNA reads TGCGCCAGCAGCGACAGACAGGGGGAGCGGCAGTACTTC. Amino acids: CASSDRQGERQYF.

With respect to this clone: Its ends do not fully match the called genes, so a read error is possible. The chain is built from TRBV19 and TRBJ2-2; D is ambiguous. This CDR3 spans 15 amino acids. Per germline, CDR1 LNHDA and CDR2 SQIVND (reference sequence). The CDR3 here is CASSIRARNAGELFF. CDR3 coding DNA: TGTGCCAGTAGTATCCGGGCCCGGAACGCCGGGGAGCTGTTTTTT. Looking up the rest from reference TRBV19 and TRBJ2-2 gives the full variable domain: DGGITQSPKYLFRKEGQNVTLSCEQNLNHDAMYWYRQDPGQGLRLIYYSQIVNDFQKGDIAEGYSVSREKKESFPLTVTSAQKNPTAFYLCASSIRARNAGELFFGEGSRLTVL.

The chain carries TRBV25-1 and TRBJ1-4; TRBD1 is a possible D gene (5 bases). This CDR3 contains 15 residues. CDR1 and CDR2 from the germline V gene are MGHDK and SYGVNS. V was trimmed by 3 bases and J by 8 bases, leaving 16 bases between them. Written as DNA, the CDR3 is TGTGCCAGCAGTGACCCCGGGGGAGGGAACGAAAAACTGTTTTTT. Its protein is CASSDPGGGNEKLFF. The variable domain in full, completed from reference TRBV25-1 and TRBJ1-4, reads EADIYQTPRYLVIGTGKKITLECSQTMGHDKMYWYQQDPGMELHLIHYSYGVNSTEKGDLSSESTVSRIRTEHFPLTLESARPSHTSQYLCASSDPGGGNEKLFFGSGTQLSVL.

A note on this clone: In this CDR3 the conserved last residue, phenylalanine or tryptophan, is missing, so a read error is likely. V usage is TRBV10-1 and J usage is TRBJ2-7, with 10 bases lining up with TRBD2. Germline loops: CDR1 WNHNN, CDR2 SYGVQD (reference sequence). The CDR3 runs to 13 residues. CDR3 protein: CVSRPSGSYEQYL. The CDR3 coding sequence is TGCGTCAGCCGGCCTAGCGGGAGTTACGAGCAGTACTTA.

Comments on this clone: Given the absence of the conserved phenylalanine or tryptophan at the CDR3 end, a read error is likely. The V gene is TRBV27, the J gene TRBJ1-5, with 9 bases lining up with TRBD1. Germline V gene data show CDR1 as MNHEY and CDR2 as SMNVEV (reference sequence). CDR3 length equals 15 residues. The junction had 8 bases not matched to a gene; V was cut back by 5 bases and J by 6 bases. For the CDR3, the DNA is TGTGCCAGCAGTGCGACCGGGACAGGGACTCAGCCCCAGCATTAT. Its translation: CASSATGTGTQPQHY.

This clone appeared many times. Other DNA sequences in this specimen translate into the identical CDR3. In nucleotides, the CDR3 is TGTGCCAGCAGCCAAGGACTAGCGGGACTCACAGATACGCAGTATTTT. It yields the protein CASSQGLAGLTDTQYF. This chain uses TRBV7-3 with TRBJ2-3, with 12 positions matching TRBD2. V was pared by 5 bases and J by 2 bases, with 5 bases of the junction left unmatched. The CDR3 runs 16 residues. Germline V lookup: CDR1 SGHTA, CDR2 FQGTGA.